These T cell receptor beta chains were read from a single sample in a study of blood T cell repertoires in COVID-19. Some clones are missing from TCRdb's copy, which holds only in-frame ones; the method was immunoSEQ multiplex PCR. This sample has around 15,000 clones, with roughly three quarters found just once. Sequenced sample: peripheral blood. These receptor sequences come from a man between 60 and 75 years old with acute or convalescent COVID-19. The conserved cysteine and the conserved F or W are not part of the CDR3 here.

j_call v_call cdr3_aa
TRBJ2-1 TRBV4-3 ASSQGLEAYNEQF
TRBJ2-7 TRBV2 ASSRWVSGQGSYEQY
TRBJ2-7 TRBV7-2 ASRLSLTGTHEQY
TRBJ1-4 TRBV7-2 ASSAAGARSNEKLF
TRBJ1-4 TRBV19 ASSIGRQGRNEKLF
TRBJ1-4 TRBV5-1 ASTSGNEKLF
TRBJ1-3 TRBV4-3 ASSQESIPGNTIY
TRBJ2-7 TRBV5-1 ASSTGQHYEQY
TRBJ1-1 TRBV5-6 ASSFPSGSTEAF
TRBJ2-4 TRBV5-4 ASSLDSSENIQY
TRBJ2-3 TRBV7-9 ASSLAGTGGVDTQY
TRBJ1-5 TRBV24-1 ATSDLPRGLSNQPQH
TRBJ2-1 TRBV7-8 ASSFLAGLASYNEQF
TRBJ1-1 TRBV6-5 ASSYSGRGTEAF
TRBJ1-6 TRBV6-6 ASSYLTDNSPLH
TRBJ2-1 TRBV27 ASSTLSSGSGNEQF
TRBJ1-5 TRBV5-1 ASSARQGGSNQPQH
TRBJ2-2 TRBV30 AWSTKPGWSTGELF
TRBJ2-1 TRBV30 AWSVVLAGNEQF
TRBJ1-1 TRBV7-9 ASSSGPTEAF
TRBJ2-1 TRBV5-1 ASSLEAGFDNEQF
TRBJ2-3 TRBV6-2/TRBV6-3 ASTPIAVGTDTQY